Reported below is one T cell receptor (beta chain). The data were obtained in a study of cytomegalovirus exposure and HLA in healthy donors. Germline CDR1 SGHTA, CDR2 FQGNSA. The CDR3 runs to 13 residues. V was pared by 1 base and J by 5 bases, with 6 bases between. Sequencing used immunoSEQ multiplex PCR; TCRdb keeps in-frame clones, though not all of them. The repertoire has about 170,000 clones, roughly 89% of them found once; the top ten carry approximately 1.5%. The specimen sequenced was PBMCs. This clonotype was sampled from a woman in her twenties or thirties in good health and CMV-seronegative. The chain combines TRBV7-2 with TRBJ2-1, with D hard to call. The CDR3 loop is CASSLEPNNEQFF. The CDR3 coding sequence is TGTGCCAGCAGCTTAGAGCCCAACAATGAGCAGTTCTTC.